What follows are 30 T cell receptor beta chains derived from one specimen sequenced in a study of vaccination and CD4 T cells after COVID-19. Cultured CD4+ T-cell DNA underwent Oncomine TCR Beta short-read sequencing. TCRdb redid the calling of the PCR reads with MiXCR, one entry per CDR3 protein. Seen here are over 10,000 distinct CDR3 sequences, more than 70% observed once, and the top ten hold around 30%. As for treatment: approximately 11-day PBMC culture with coronavirus spike peptide pools or control peptides (ViraFEST assay). These TCRs' antigens remain unknown. Sequences were obtained from CD4+ T cells from blood, cultured in vitro. The receptors were gathered from a human donor who had recovered from COVID-19.

The rearrangement joins TRBV6-2 or TRBV6-3 to TRBJ2-5, with D unclear. Per germline, CDR1 MNHEY and CDR2 SVGEGT. This CDR3 comprises 13 residues. Trimming took off 6 bases at V and 3 bases at J, with 11 bases between the two ends. Here the CDR3 DNA reads TGTGCCAGCAGCTGGCAGTTAAAAGAGACCCAGTACTTC. Translating gives CASSWQLKETQYF.

The rearrangement joins TRBV7-9 to TRBJ2-7; TRBD1 might be the D (5 bases). Germline lookup yields CDR1 SEHNR and CDR2 FQNEAQ (reference sequence). CDR3 length: 14 residues. Trimming pared 0 bases from V and 4 bases from J, leaving 10 bases between. CDR3 protein: CASSLARDGYEQYF. In DNA, the CDR3 is TGTGCCAGCAGCTTAGCCAGGGATGGATACGAGCAGTACTTC.

With regard to this clonotype: One junction end does not reproduce the germline sequence, and a read error may be involved. The chain links TRBV20-1 to TRBJ1-1; a possible D gene is TRBD1 (6 bases). The CDR3 consists of 15 residues. Germline-derived CDR1 and CDR2 are DFQATT and SNEGSKA (reference sequence). The CDR3 nucleotides are TGCAGTGCTCGAGACGCTGGGGGGGCTAATACTGAAGCTTTCTTT. Protein product: CSARDAGGANTEAFF.

The V call is TRBV7-8, the J call TRBJ1-1; D is possibly TRBD1 (6 bases). The germline gives CDR1 SGHVS, CDR2 FQNEAQ. This CDR3 has 16 amino acids. Trimming pared 1 base from V and 2 bases from J, leaving 14 bases between. The CDR3: CASSLGTYGTNTEAFF. CDR3 DNA sequence: TGTGCCAGCAGCTTAGGGACGTACGGGACAAACACTGAAGCTTTCTTT.

As regards this clonotype: One end of the junction does not line up with germline, which may come from a read error. This chain joins TRBV7-2 and TRBJ2-1; a possible D gene is TRBD2 (6 bases). Germline V lookup: CDR1 SGHTA, CDR2 FQGNSA. The CDR3 runs to 15 residues. The CDR3 region has the DNA TGTGCCAGCAGCCTAGCGCCAAGCTCCTACAATGAGCAGTTCTTC. This codes for CASSLAPSSYNEQFF.

This clonotype showed up just once. The rearrangement links TRBV7-9 to TRBJ2-3; possible D gene TRBD1, 5 bases. V dropped 5 bases and J dropped 5 bases, with 17 bases sitting between them. This CDR3 spans 15 amino acids. CDR1 is SEHNR, CDR2 FQNEAQ, per germline (reference sequence). As DNA, the CDR3 is TGTGCCAGCAGCGCGGTTGGCAGGGATGTAGATACGCAGTATTTT. Amino acids: CASSAVGRDVDTQYF. Full variable domain (rest looked up from reference TRBV7-9 and TRBJ2-3): DTGVSQNPRHKITKRGQNVTFRCDPISEHNRLYWYRQTLGQGPEFLTYFQNEAQLEKSRLLSDRFSAERPKGSFSTLEIQRTEQGDSAMYLCASSAVGRDVDTQYFGPGTRLTVL.

This clonotype came up once. The chain employs TRBV19 and TRBJ2-5; D unclear. Germline-derived CDR1 and CDR2 are LNHDA and SQIVND (reference sequence). The V end was cut by 6 bases, the J end by 4 bases, with 12 bases between. This CDR3 has 13 amino acids. Here the CDR3 DNA reads TGTGCCAGTAGGACGTCATGGGGAGAGACCCAGTACTTC. It specifies CASRTSWGETQYF.

V gene TRBV28 combines with J gene TRBJ2-4; unclear D gene. CDR3 length: 16 residues. V was cut by 1 base and J by 3 bases, with 13 bases left in between. CDR1 is MDHEN and CDR2 is SYDVKM in the germline V gene. The CDR3 reads CASSLYETAIKNIQYF. CDR3 coding DNA: TGTGCCAGCAGTTTATACGAGACGGCTATCAAAAACATTCAGTACTTC.

V usage is TRBV19 and J usage is TRBJ1-1; no definite D call. CDR3 length: 13 residues. The germline CDR1 and CDR2 sequences are LNHDA and SQIVND (reference sequence). Trimming removed 7 bases from V and 0 bases from J, with 9 bases in between. The CDR3 DNA reads as TGTGCCAGTAAATTTCAAATGAACACTGAAGCTTTCTTT. The encoded protein is CASKFQMNTEAFF.

The J gene is TRBJ2-3, the V gene TRBV27; 13 nucleotides agree with TRBD2. The CDR3 has 17 residues. CDR1 and CDR2 (germline): MNHEY, SMNVEV (reference sequence). Losses at the gene ends were 5 bases for V and 3 bases for J; bases not matched to a gene: 8. DNA for the CDR3: TGTGCCAGCAGTCCCTTCCGGACTAGCGGGAGAACAGATACGCAGTATTTT. Translation gives CASSPFRTSGRTDTQYF.

The CDR3 loop reads CASSLRGRDTEAFF. For the CDR3, the DNA is TGTGCCAGCAGCTTAAGGGGGAGGGACACTGAAGCTTTCTTT. The chain recombines TRBV7-2 with TRBJ1-1, with a weak D call TRBD1 (6 bases). The CDR3 runs 14 residues. Germline CDR1 reads SGHTA; CDR2 reads FQGNSA. V gave up 2 bases and J gave up 3 bases, with 10 bases separating them.

This clonotype came up once. V gene TRBV15 combines with J gene TRBJ2-7; perhaps TRBD1 as D (5 bases). V lost 0 bases and J lost 0, with 9 bases in between. CDR3 size: 15 residues. Germline values: CDR1 LNHNV, CDR2 YYDKDF (reference sequence). The CDR3 bases are TGTGCCACCAGCAGAGAAAAAAGGGGCTCCTACGAGCAGTACTTC. This encodes CATSREKRGSYEQYF.

This clonotype was counted a few times. The rearrangement uses TRBV30 and TRBJ1-5; D uncertain. V was trimmed by 2 bases and J by 2 bases, leaving 10 bases between them. The CDR3 consists of 14 residues. The germline V gene has CDR1 GTSNPN and CDR2 SVGIG (reference sequence). The CDR3 is CAWSRLAGNQPQHF. The CDR3 DNA reads TGTGCCTGGAGTCGGTTGGCCGGCAATCAGCCCCAGCATTTT.

In its sample, this clonotype is medium-sized. V and J are TRBV7-2 and TRBJ1-2, with D unclear. Trimming took 1 base from V and 6 from J, leaving 9 bases between them. The CDR3 is 13 amino acids. From germline, CDR1 is SGHTA and CDR2 FQGNSA. The CDR3 loop is CASSLETTDGYTF. In DNA form, the CDR3 reads TGTGCCAGCAGCTTAGAGACCACCGATGGCTACACCTTC.

The rearrangement joins TRBV12-3 or TRBV12-4 to TRBJ1-5, with 8 bases identical to TRBD1. V lost 6 bases and J lost 2; bases outside the gene matches: 3. CDR3 size: 14 residues. The CDR3 spells CASSKGQGNQPQHF. CDR3 nucleotides: TGTGCCAGCAGCAAGGGACAGGGCAATCAGCCCCAGCATTTT.

The chain joins TRBV24-1 to TRBJ2-2; TRBD1 matches at 8 bases. Unmatched junction bases numbered 9, after V lost 4 bases and J lost 3 bases. The CDR3 contains 17 residues. Looked up from germline, CDR1 is KGHDR and CDR2 is SFDVKD. The CDR3 loop is CATSDLGGTGYTGELFF. The CDR3 DNA is TGTGCCACCAGTGACCTGGGCGGGACAGGCTACACCGGGGAGCTGTTTTTT.

This sequence joins TRBV6-5 and TRBJ1-2; no clear D. CDR3 length: 14 amino acids. With 0 bases removed from V and 12 bases from J, the gap between germline ends came to 17 bases. Germline lookup yields CDR1 MNHEY and CDR2 SVGAGI. The CDR3 sequence: CASSYSGLGTTDTF. The CDR3 coding sequence is TGTGCCAGCAGTTACTCTGGGCTGGGAACCACAGACACCTTC.

V is TRBV7-9 and J is TRBJ1-2; maybe TRBD1 (5 bases). The length of the CDR3 is 15 residues. CDR1 and CDR2 (germline): SEHNR, FQNEAQ (reference sequence). The germline V and J ends were trimmed by 5 bases and 3 bases, with 16 bases remaining between them. The CDR3 DNA reads as TGTGCCAGCAGCCAAAATCGCAGGGTAGACTATGGCTACACCTTC. Translation: CASSQNRRVDYGYTF.

This clonotype appeared a few times. The J gene is TRBJ2-1, the V gene TRBV24-1, with 8 bases lining up with TRBD2. CDR1 and CDR2 from the germline V gene are KGHDR and SFDVKD. The V and J ends lost 1 base and 8 bases, in that order; junction bases with no gene match: 9. CDR3 length: 16 amino acids. Here the CDR3 reads CATSDLASGRGHEQFF. For the CDR3, the DNA is TGTGCCACCAGTGATTTAGCGAGCGGGAGAGGGCATGAGCAGTTCTTC.

The V and J genes are TRBV30 and TRBJ2-5, with D possibly TRBD2 on 6 matching bases. The CDR3 extends over 15 amino acids. Germline-derived CDR1 and CDR2 are GTSNPN and SVGIG (reference sequence). V lost 2 bases and J 2 bases, leaving 15 bases between the germline ends. This chain's CDR3 is CAWSLAGLGQETQYF. For the CDR3, the DNA is TGTGCCTGGAGTCTGGCGGGACTCGGGCAAGAGACCCAGTACTTC.

This rearrangement joins TRBV19 to TRBJ1-5; no definite D call. The CDR3 totals 17 residues. The germline V and J ends were trimmed by 1 base and 0 bases, with 13 bases remaining between them. Germline V gene lookup returns CDR1 LNHDA and CDR2 SQIVND (reference sequence). The CDR3 loop is CASSIGRGRLSNQPQHF. In DNA form, the CDR3 reads TGTGCCAGTAGTATAGGCAGAGGCCGGCTTAGCAATCAGCCCCAGCATTTT.

This chain uses TRBV7-2 with TRBJ1-2; possible D gene TRBD1, 6 bases. CDR1 and CDR2 from the germline V gene are SGHTA and FQGNSA. The CDR3 runs 14 residues. Trimming left V 3 bases short and J 8 bases short, with 16 bases between. CDR3 protein: CASSLGSGAGGYTF. As DNA, the CDR3 is TGTGCCAGCAGCTTGGGCTCAGGGGCGGGGGGCTACACCTTC.

The J gene is TRBJ1-1, the V gene TRBV7-2, with 7 bases matching TRBD1. In germline, CDR1 is SGHTA, CDR2 FQGNSA. V was pared by 3 bases and J by 4 bases, with 5 bases of the junction left unmatched. The CDR3 loop spans 14 amino acids. CDR3 DNA sequence: TGTGCCAGCAGCTTTCGACAGGGTTTCACTGAAGCTTTCTTT. It translates to CASSFRQGFTEAFF.

V and J are TRBV19 and TRBJ1-2, with 10 bases that match TRBD1. Unmatched junction bases numbered 6, after V lost 4 bases and J lost 4 bases. Germline V gene data show CDR1 as LNHDA and CDR2 as SQIVND (reference sequence). The CDR3 is made up of 15 amino acids. CDR3 sequence: CASSTRDRGFYGYTF. The CDR3 bases are TGTGCCAGTAGTACCAGGGACAGGGGCTTCTATGGCTACACCTTC.

J is TRBJ1-5 and V is TRBV7-9, with D possibly TRBD1 on 5 matching bases. The CDR3 sequence is 15 residues long. The germline V gene has CDR1 SEHNR and CDR2 FQNEAQ (reference sequence). Trimming left V 0 bases short and J 0 bases short, with 6 bases between. The CDR3 here is CASSLAGDSNQPQHF. The CDR3 nucleotides read TGTGCCAGCAGCTTAGCAGGGGATAGCAATCAGCCCCAGCATTTT.

This clonotype was counted a single time. The V call is TRBV20-1, the J call TRBJ1-1; D possibly corresponds to TRBD1 (5 bases). The germline CDR1 and CDR2 sequences are DFQATT and SNEGSKA (reference sequence). The CDR3 runs to 13 residues. V shed 7 bases and J shed 2 bases, with 14 bases lying between them. CDR3 residues: CSVRTGNNTEAFF. The CDR3, as DNA: TGCAGTGTCAGAACAGGTAATAACACTGAAGCTTTCTTT.

J is TRBJ1-2 and V is TRBV4-3; the D gene is possibly TRBD1 (5 bases). This CDR3 comprises 14 residues. V lost 1 base to trimming and J lost 2 bases, with 8 bases between them. Germline V gene sequence: CDR1 LGHNA, CDR2 YSLEER. CDR3 amino acids: CASSQGQWNYGYTF. CDR3 DNA sequence: TGCGCCAGCAGCCAAGGACAGTGGAACTATGGCTACACCTTC.

This clonotype was recorded only once. The rearrangement uses TRBV6-1 and TRBJ1-1; possible D gene TRBD1, 6 bases. The CDR3 runs to 11 residues. V lost 6 bases and J lost 11, with 13 bases in between. Germline V CDR1 and CDR2: MNHNS, SASEGT. The CDR3 nucleotides are TGTGCCAGCAGAACCGGGACATCGGCTTTCTTT. Translated, it gives CASRTGTSAFF.

J is TRBJ2-7 and V is TRBV20-1, with 14 nucleotides matching TRBD2. This CDR3 is built from 14 residues. Trimming cost V 0 bases and J 6 bases; bases outside gene matches: 1. The germline V gene encodes CDR1 DFQATT and CDR2 SNEGSKA (reference sequence). Here the CDR3 reads CSAREGTSGSEQYF. The CDR3 DNA follows: TGCAGTGCTAGAGAGGGGACTAGCGGGAGCGAGCAGTACTTC.

CDR3 protein: CASSWTGAHSGANVLTF. Written as DNA, the CDR3 is TGTGCCAGCAGTTGGACAGGGGCCCACTCTGGGGCCAACGTCCTGACTTTC. The V call is TRBV6-5, the J call TRBJ2-6, with 9 bases matching TRBD1. The CDR3 sequence is 17 residues long. Germline V gene sequence: CDR1 MNHEY, CDR2 SVGAGI. Trimming took 4 bases from V and 0 from J; bases not matched to a gene: 4.